This T cell receptor (beta chain) was documented in a study of T cell clonotyping in hematopoietic cell transplantation. Across the whole study: Recipient samples before transplant were obtained post-cytoreduction.

Method: immunoSEQ multiplex PCR; TCRdb's copy keeps in-frame clones and lacks some. The data show 15,000 to 20,000 clones, around 77% seen once. CDR3 length: 12 amino acids. The germline CDR1 and CDR2 sequences are MNHNS and SASEGT. The germline V and J ends were trimmed by 6 bases and 2 bases, with 5 bases remaining between them. This clone was counted between two and nine times. The sample's time point: recipient sample about 28 days before transplant, after cytoreduction. Source: peripheral blood mononuclear cells, taken before stem cell transplant. The chain recombines TRBV6-1 with TRBJ1-5, with D hard to call. This sequence originates from a man aged 55-75 years with acute myeloid leukemia. Some clones in this sample may be carry-over from other donors' samples. The CDR3 spells CASSSRNQPQHF. DNA of the CDR3: TGTGCCAGCAGCAGCCGCAATCAGCCCCAGCATTTT.